This entry lists 16 T cell receptor beta chains sequenced from one sample in a study of human T cells and chemical hapten exposure. As to time point: pre-sensitization, week 0. Treatment reported: therapeutic diphenylcyclopropenone sensitization with weekly scalp DPC. TCRdb used MiXCR to reprocess the RACE reads, holding one entry per CDR3 protein. The sample holds 250,000 or so distinct CDR3 sequences, more than 6.5% seen once. The specimen was whole blood, collected in connection with sensitization to the hapten diphenylcyclopropenone (DPC). All receptors come from a woman between 40 and 55 years old with alopecia areata. Some clones in this sample may be carry-over from other donors' samples.

This clonotype occurred a few times. The V call is TRBV7-2, the J call TRBJ2-7; D could derive from TRBD1 or TRBD2 (5 bases each). The CDR3 is 14 amino acids. V was cut by 4 bases and J by 3 bases, with 13 bases left in between. The V gene's germline CDR1 is SGHTA and CDR2 FQGNSA. The CDR3 region is CASSWARDLYEQYF. The CDR3 bases are TGTGCCAGCAGCTGGGCTCGGGACCTCTACGAGCAGTACTTC.

The chain employs TRBV30 and TRBJ2-2; D remains ambiguous. Germline V gene lookup returns CDR1 GTSNPN and CDR2 SVGIG (reference sequence). The germline V and J ends were trimmed by 0 bases and 3 bases, with 5 bases remaining between them. There are 13 residues in the CDR3. DNA of the CDR3: TGTGCCTGGAGTGTACTTCACACCGGGGAGCTGTTTTTT. This codes for CAWSVLHTGELFF. Drawing the rest from reference TRBV30 and TRBJ2-2, the complete variable domain is SQTIHQWPATLVQPVGSPLSLECTVEGTSNPNLYWYRQAAGRGLQLLFYSVGIGQISSEVPQNLSASRPQDRQFILSSKKLLLSDSGFYLCAWSVLHTGELFFGEGSRLTVL.

This clonotype was detected a few times. This rearrangement joins TRBV30 to TRBJ1-5, with a possible D match to TRBD1 (6 bases). Trimming took off 1 base at V and 6 bases at J, with 7 bases between the two ends. Germline CDR1 is GTSNPN and CDR2 is SVGIG (reference sequence). CDR3 length: 12 residues. In nucleotides, the CDR3 is TGTGCCTGGAGTGGGGGGCGTCAGCCCCAGCATTTT. It encodes CAWSGGRQPQHF. Drawing the rest from reference TRBV30 and TRBJ1-5, the complete variable domain is SQTIHQWPATLVQPVGSPLSLECTVEGTSNPNLYWYRQAAGRGLQLLFYSVGIGQISSEVPQNLSASRPQDRQFILSSKKLLLSDSGFYLCAWSGGRQPQHFGDGTRLSIL.

J is TRBJ2-7 and V is TRBV6-2 or TRBV6-3; the D gene could be TRBD1 or TRBD2 (5 bases each). CDR1 MNHEY and CDR2 SVGEGT come from the germline V gene. Trimming took off 7 bases at V and 0 bases at J, with 10 bases between the two ends. The CDR3 is 13 residues long. In DNA form, the CDR3 reads TGTGCCAGCATGGCTGGGGGCTCCTACGAGCAGTACTTC. This translates into CASMAGGSYEQYF.

This clonotype has just a few counts. DNA for the CDR3: TGTGCCAGCACCCCGCAGGGACTAGCGTTGAATGAGCAGTTCTTC. It is translated as CASTPQGLALNEQFF. J is TRBJ2-1 and V is TRBV7-2; 10 bases map to TRBD2. This CDR3 has 15 amino acids. In germline, CDR1 is SGHTA, CDR2 FQGNSA. V lost 7 bases and J lost 7; bases outside the gene matches: 10.

This clonotype has a count of ten or more. The chain uses TRBV6-6 and TRBJ2-2, with D unresolved. Germline V CDR1 and CDR2: MNHNY, SVGAGI (reference sequence). V was cut by 2 bases and J by 5 bases, with 6 bases left in between. The CDR3 is 13 amino acids. The CDR3 sequence: CASSYQVTGELFF. CDR3 coding DNA: TGTGCCAGCAGTTACCAGGTTACCGGGGAGCTGTTTTTT.

This clonotype was seen many times. The rearrangement links TRBV5-1 to TRBJ2-4; 10 positions match TRBD2. CDR1 is SGHRS and CDR2 is YFSETQ in the germline V gene. This CDR3 is built from 13 residues. V lost 5 bases, J lost 6 bases, and 2 bases stayed unmatched. The CDR3 loop reads CASRASGRNIQYF. Here the CDR3 DNA reads TGCGCCAGCAGAGCTAGCGGGAGAAACATTCAGTACTTC.

This clonotype was seen more than once but under ten times. The CDR3 DNA reads as TGTGCCAGCAGCTTAGAACTCGGGGGCTGGGGTGAGCAGTTCTTC. Translation: CASSLELGGWGEQFF. This chain connects TRBV11-3 to TRBJ2-1; D may correspond to TRBD1 or TRBD2 (6 bases each). Deletions cut 0 bases from V and 9 bases from J, with 15 bases between. The CDR3 covers 15 residues. Looked up from germline, CDR1 is SGHNT and CDR2 is YENEEA.

CDR3 DNA sequence: TGTGCCAGCAGCTTAGACCCCCTAGAACGGGAGCAGTTCTTC. Translating gives CASSLDPLEREQFF. The chain couples TRBV7-2 to TRBJ2-1, with D unresolved. Per the germline V gene, CDR1 is SGHTA and CDR2 is FQGNSA. The V end was cut by 1 base, the J end by 10 bases, with 14 bases between. The CDR3 extends over 14 amino acids.

This clonotype was seen more than once but under ten times. The rearrangement links TRBV6-2 or TRBV6-3 to TRBJ2-3; D may be TRBD2 (5 bases). Germline CDR1 is MNHEY and CDR2 is SVGEGT. This CDR3 has 14 residues. Trimming took off 6 bases at V and 7 bases at J, with 17 bases between the two ends. The CDR3, as DNA: TGTGCCAGCAGAGCCGAGGGCCAGTCTCATACGCAGTATTTT. Encoded protein: CASRAEGQSHTQYF.

The J gene is TRBJ1-1, the V gene TRBV27; tentative D call: TRBD1 (5 bases). The germline V gene has CDR1 MNHEY and CDR2 SMNVEV (reference sequence). CDR3 length equals 16 residues. V was trimmed by 2 bases and J by 0 bases, leaving 13 bases between them. The CDR3 sequence is CASSLEWGTMNTEAFF. CDR3 bases: TGTGCCAGCAGTTTAGAGTGGGGCACCATGAACACTGAAGCTTTCTTT.

The V call is TRBV20-1, the J call TRBJ2-7, with 7 bases lining up with TRBD1. CDR1 and CDR2 from the germline V gene are DFQATT and SNEGSKA (reference sequence). This CDR3 has 15 amino acids. V gave up 2 bases and J gave up 3 bases; unmatched junction bases: 10. CDR3 loop: CSARQNGDSFYEQYF. CDR3 coding DNA: TGCAGTGCTAGACAAAATGGGGACAGCTTCTACGAGCAGTACTTC.

This clonotype was counted only a few times. V usage is TRBV4-1 and J usage is TRBJ2-5, with D possibly being TRBD1 (6 bases). CDR1 MGHRA and CDR2 YSYEKL come from the germline V gene. The V end was cut by 1 base, the J end by 2 bases, with 8 bases between. The CDR3 is 14 amino acids. CDR3 sequence: CASSQVTGQETQYF. CDR3 coding DNA: TGCGCCAGCAGCCAAGTGACAGGTCAAGAGACCCAGTACTTC.

This clonotype was detected only a few times. The chain links TRBV3-1 to TRBJ1-6; tentatively, D is TRBD1 (5 bases). Looked up from germline, CDR1 is LGHDT and CDR2 is YNNKEL (reference sequence). Trimming shortened V by 3 bases and J by 10 bases, and 7 bases separated the two germline ends. The CDR3 contains 12 residues. CDR3 nucleotides: TGTGCCAGCAGCCAGGGGGTCTCACCCCTCCACTTT. It codes for CASSQGVSPLHF. Variable domain in full (rest from reference TRBV3-1 and TRBJ1-6): DTAVSQTPKYLVTQMGNDKSIKCEQNLGHDTMYWYKQDSKKFLKIMFSYNNKELIINETVPNRFSPKSPDKAHLNLHINSLELGDSAVYFCASSQGVSPLHFGNGTRLTVT.

CDR3 sequence reads: CAISDLQGYEQYF. The CDR3 DNA follows: TGTGCCATCAGTGATCTTCAGGGATACGAGCAGTACTTC. The chain is built from TRBV10-3 and TRBJ2-7, with D possibly TRBD1 on 5 matching bases. The V gene's germline CDR1 is ENHRY and CDR2 SYGVKD. CDR3 size: 13 residues. V dropped 3 bases and J dropped 4 bases, with 10 bases sitting between them.

Many counts were recorded for this clonotype. This chain joins TRBV12-3 or TRBV12-4 and TRBJ2-7, with D possibly TRBD1 on 6 matching bases. The CDR3 has 13 amino acids. V lost 4 bases and J lost 3, with 10 bases in between. CDR3 nucleotides: TGTGCCAGCAGTTCCGGACAGCGCTACGAGCAGTACTTC. Translated: CASSSGQRYEQYF.